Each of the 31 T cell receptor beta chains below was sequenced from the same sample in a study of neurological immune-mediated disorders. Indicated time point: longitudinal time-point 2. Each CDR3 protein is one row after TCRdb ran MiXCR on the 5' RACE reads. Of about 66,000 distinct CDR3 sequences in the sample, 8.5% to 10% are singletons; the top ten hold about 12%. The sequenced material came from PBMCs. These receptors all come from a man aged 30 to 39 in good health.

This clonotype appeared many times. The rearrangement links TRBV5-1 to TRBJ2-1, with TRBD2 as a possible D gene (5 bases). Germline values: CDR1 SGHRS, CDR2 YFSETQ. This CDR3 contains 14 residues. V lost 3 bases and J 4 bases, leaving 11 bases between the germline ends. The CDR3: CASSYGNTYNEQFF. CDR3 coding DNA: TGCGCCAGCAGCTACGGGAATACATACAATGAGCAGTTCTTC.

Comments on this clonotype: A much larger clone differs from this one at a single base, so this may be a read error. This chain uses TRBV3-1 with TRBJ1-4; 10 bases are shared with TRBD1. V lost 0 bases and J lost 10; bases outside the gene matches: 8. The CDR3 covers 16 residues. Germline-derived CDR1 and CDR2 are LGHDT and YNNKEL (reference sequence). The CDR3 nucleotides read TGTGCCAGCAGCCAAGACGTCCGGGACAGGGGACTAAAACTGTTTTTT. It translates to CASSQDVRDRGLKLFF.

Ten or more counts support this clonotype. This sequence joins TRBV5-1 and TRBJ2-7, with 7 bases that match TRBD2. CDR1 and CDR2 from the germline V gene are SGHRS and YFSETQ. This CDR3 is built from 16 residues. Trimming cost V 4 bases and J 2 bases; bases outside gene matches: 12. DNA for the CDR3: TGCGCCAGCAGCCCCGCGGGGAGCGGGACTACCTACGAGCAGTACTTC. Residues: CASSPAGSGTTYEQYF.

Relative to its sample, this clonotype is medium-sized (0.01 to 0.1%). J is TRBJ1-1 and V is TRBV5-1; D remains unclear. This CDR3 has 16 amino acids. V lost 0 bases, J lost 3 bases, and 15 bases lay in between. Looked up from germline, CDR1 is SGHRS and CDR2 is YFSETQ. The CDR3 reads CASSLVPDPRYTEAFF. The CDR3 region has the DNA TGCGCCAGCAGCTTGGTTCCGGACCCGAGGTACACTGAAGCTTTCTTT.

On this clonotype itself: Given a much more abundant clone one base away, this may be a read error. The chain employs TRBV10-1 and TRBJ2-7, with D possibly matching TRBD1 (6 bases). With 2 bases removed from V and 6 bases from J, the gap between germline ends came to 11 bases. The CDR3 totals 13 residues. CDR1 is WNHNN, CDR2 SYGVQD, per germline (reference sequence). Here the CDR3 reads CASSEDRCGEQYF. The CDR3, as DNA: TGCGCCAGCAGTGAGGACAGGTGTGGCGAGCAGTACTTC.

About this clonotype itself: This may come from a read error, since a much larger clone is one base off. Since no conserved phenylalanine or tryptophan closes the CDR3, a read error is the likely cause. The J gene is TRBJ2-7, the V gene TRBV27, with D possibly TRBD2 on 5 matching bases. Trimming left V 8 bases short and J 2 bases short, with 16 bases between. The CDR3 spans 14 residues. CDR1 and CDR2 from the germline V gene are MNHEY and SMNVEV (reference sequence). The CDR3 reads CASRGADETYEQYY. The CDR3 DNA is TGTGCCAGCCGGGGAGCAGATGAGACCTACGAGCAGTACTAC.

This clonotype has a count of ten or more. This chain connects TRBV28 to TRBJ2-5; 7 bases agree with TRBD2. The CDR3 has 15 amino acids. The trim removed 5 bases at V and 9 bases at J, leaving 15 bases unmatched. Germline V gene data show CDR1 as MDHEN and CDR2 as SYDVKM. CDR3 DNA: TGTGCCAGCAGTCTCTCGACTAGCAGGCCGGGGTCCCAGTACTTC. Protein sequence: CASSLSTSRPGSQYF.

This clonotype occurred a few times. CDR3 nucleotides: TGCGCCAGCAGGAAAGCGGGATCAAGCACAGATACGCAGTATTTT. Protein: CASRKAGSSTDTQYF. The genes are TRBV4-1 and TRBJ2-3; TRBD2 matches 7 bases. V gave up 6 bases and J gave up 0 bases; unmatched junction bases: 6. Germline CDR1 MGHRA, CDR2 YSYEKL. This CDR3 spans 15 amino acids.

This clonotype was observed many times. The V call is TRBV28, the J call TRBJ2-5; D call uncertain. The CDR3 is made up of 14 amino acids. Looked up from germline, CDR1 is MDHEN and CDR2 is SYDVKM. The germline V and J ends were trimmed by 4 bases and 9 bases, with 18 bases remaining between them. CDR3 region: CASSSQGSGGAQYF. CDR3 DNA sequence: TGTGCCAGCAGTTCTCAAGGGTCCGGTGGGGCCCAGTACTTC.

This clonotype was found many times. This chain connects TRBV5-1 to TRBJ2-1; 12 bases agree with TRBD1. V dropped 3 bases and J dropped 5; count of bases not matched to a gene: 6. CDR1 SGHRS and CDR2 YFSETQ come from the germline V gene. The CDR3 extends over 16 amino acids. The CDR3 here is CASSSGTGGSDNEQFF. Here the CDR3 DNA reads TGCGCCAGCAGCTCCGGGACAGGGGGCAGTGACAATGAGCAGTTCTTC.

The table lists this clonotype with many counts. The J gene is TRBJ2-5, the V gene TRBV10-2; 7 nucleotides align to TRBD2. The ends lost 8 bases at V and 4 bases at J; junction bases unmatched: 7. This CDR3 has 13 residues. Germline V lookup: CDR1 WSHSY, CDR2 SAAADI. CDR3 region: CASLTSIAETQYF. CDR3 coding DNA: TGCGCCAGCTTGACTAGCATCGCAGAGACCCAGTACTTC.

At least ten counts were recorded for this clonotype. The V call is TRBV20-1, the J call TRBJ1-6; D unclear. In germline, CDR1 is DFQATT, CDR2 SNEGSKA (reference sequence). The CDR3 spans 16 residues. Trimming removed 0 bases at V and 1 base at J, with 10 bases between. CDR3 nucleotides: TGCAGTGCTAGAGATCGACCGTTTTCCTATAATTCACCCCTCCACTTT. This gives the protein CSARDRPFSYNSPLHF.

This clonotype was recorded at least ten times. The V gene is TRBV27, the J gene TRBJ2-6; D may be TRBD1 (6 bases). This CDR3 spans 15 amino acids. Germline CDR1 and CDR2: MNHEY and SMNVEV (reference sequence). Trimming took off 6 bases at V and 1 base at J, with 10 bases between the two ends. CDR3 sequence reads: CASRRQVSGANVLTF. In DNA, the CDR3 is TGTGCCAGCAGACGACAGGTTTCTGGGGCCAACGTCCTGACTTTC. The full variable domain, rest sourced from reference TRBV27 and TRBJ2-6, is EAQVTQNPRYLITVTGKKLTVTCSQNMNHEYMSWYRQDPGLGLRQIYYSMNVEVTDKGDVPEGYKVSRKEKRNFPLILESPSPNQTSLYFCASRRQVSGANVLTFGAGSRLTVL.

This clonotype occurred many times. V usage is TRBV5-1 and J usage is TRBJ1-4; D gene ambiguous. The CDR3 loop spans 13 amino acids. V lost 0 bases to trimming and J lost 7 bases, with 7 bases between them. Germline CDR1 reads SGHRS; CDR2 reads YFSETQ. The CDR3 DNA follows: TGCGCCAGCAGCTTGGCTTCTACTGAAAAACTGTTTTTT. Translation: CASSLASTEKLFF.

CDR3 nucleotide sequence: TGTGCCAGCAGCCCTTGGACTAGCGGTTACAATGAGCAGTTCTTC. The encoded protein is CASSPWTSGYNEQFF. This rearrangement joins TRBV14 to TRBJ2-1, with 10 nucleotides matching TRBD2. Looked up from germline, CDR1 is SGHDN and CDR2 is FVKESK. The V and J ends lost 4 bases and 4 bases, in that order; junction bases with no gene match: 4. This CDR3 has 15 amino acids.

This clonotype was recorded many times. The CDR3 sequence is CASSRSDGSSTDTQYF. DNA of the CDR3: TGTGCCAGCAGCCGGAGTGACGGTTCTAGCACAGATACGCAGTATTTT. V is TRBV7-9 and J is TRBJ2-3; D unclear. Germline CDR1 and CDR2: SEHNR and FQNEAQ (reference sequence). V lost 5 bases to trimming and J lost 0 bases, with 15 bases between them. CDR3 length: 16 residues.

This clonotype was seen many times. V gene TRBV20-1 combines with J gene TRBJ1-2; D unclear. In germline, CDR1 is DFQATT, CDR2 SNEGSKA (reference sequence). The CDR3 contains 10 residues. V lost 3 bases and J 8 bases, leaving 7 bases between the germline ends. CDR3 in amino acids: CSARAFGYTF. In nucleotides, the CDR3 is TGCAGTGCTAGGGCATTCGGCTACACCTTC.

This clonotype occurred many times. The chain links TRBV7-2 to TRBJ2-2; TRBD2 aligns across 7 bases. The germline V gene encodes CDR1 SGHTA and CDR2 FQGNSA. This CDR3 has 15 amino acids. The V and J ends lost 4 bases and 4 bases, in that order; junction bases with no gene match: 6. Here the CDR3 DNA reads TGTGCCAGCAGCTCCCGGGGCGGGGGCACCGGGGAGCTGTTTTTT. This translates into CASSSRGGGTGELFF. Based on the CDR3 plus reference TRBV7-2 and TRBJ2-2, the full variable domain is GAGVSQSPSNKVTEKGKDVELRCDPISGHTALYWYRQSLGQGLEFLIYFQGNSAPDKSGLPSDRFSAERTGGSVSTLTIQRTQQEDSAVYLCASSSRGGGTGELFFGEGSRLTVL.

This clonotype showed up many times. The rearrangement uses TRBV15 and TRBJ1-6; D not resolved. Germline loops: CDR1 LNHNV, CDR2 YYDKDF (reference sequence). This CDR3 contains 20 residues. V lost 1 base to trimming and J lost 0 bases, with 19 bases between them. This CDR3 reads CATSRAVGQGMSSYNSPLHF. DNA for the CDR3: TGTGCCACCAGCAGAGCGGTCGGCCAAGGGATGAGCTCCTATAATTCACCCCTCCACTTT.

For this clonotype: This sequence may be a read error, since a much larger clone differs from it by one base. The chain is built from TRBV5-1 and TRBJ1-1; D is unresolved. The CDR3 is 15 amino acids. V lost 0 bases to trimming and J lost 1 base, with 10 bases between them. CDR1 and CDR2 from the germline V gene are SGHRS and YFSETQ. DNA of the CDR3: TGCGCCAGCAGCTTGGGTGTTGTGTCGAACACTGAAGCTTTCTTT. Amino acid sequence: CASSLGVVSNTEAFF.

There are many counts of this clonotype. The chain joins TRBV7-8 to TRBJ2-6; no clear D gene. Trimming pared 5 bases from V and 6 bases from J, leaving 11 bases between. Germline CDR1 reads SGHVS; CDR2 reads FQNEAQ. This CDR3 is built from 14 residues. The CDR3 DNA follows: TGTGCCAGCAGCCCCCGCTTGGAGGCCAACGTCCTGACTTTC. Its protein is CASSPRLEANVLTF. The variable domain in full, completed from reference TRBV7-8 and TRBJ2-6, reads GAGVSQSPRYKVAKRGQDVALRCDPISGHVSLFWYQQALGQGPEFLTYFQNEAQLDKSGLPSDRFFAERPEGSVSTLKIQRTQQEDSAVYLCASSPRLEANVLTFGAGSRLTVL.

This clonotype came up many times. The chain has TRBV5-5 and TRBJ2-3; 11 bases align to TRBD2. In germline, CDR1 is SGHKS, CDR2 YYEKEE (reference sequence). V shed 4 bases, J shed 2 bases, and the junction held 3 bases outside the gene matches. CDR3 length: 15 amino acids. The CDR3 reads CASSPGLAVTDTQYF. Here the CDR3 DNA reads TGTGCCAGCAGCCCGGGACTAGCGGTCACAGATACGCAGTATTTT.

CDR3 loop: CASSLSAAVYEQYF. The CDR3 nucleotides read TGTGCCAGCAGTTTATCGGCCGCGGTCTACGAGCAGTACTTC. The rearrangement links TRBV28 to TRBJ2-7; D gene ambiguous. The CDR3 runs 14 residues. Trimming left V 1 base short and J 3 bases short, with 10 bases between. CDR1 and CDR2 (germline): MDHEN, SYDVKM.

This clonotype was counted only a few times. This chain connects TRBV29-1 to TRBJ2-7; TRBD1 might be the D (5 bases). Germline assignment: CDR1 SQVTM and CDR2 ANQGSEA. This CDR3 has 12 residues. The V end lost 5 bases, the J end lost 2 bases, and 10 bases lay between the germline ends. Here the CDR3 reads CSVPGQAYEQYF. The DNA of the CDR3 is TGCAGCGTTCCCGGACAAGCCTACGAGCAGTACTTC.

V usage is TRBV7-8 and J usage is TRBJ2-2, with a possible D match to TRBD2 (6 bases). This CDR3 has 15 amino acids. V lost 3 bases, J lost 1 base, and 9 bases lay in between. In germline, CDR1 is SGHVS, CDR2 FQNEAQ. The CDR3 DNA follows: TGTGCCAGCAGCTTCTCCGGGGGGAACACCGGGGAGCTGTTTTTT. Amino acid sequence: CASSFSGGNTGELFF. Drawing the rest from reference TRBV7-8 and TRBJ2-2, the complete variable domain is GAGVSQSPRYKVAKRGQDVALRCDPISGHVSLFWYQQALGQGPEFLTYFQNEAQLDKSGLPSDRFFAERPEGSVSTLKIQRTQQEDSAVYLCASSFSGGNTGELFFGEGSRLTVL.

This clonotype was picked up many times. The CDR3 reads CASTSGTDPYEQYF. CDR3 bases: TGTGCCAGCACCTCTGGGACAGATCCCTACGAGCAGTACTTC. This rearrangement joins TRBV28 to TRBJ2-7; 7 nucleotides agree with TRBD1. CDR1 is MDHEN, CDR2 SYDVKM, per germline. There are 14 residues in the CDR3. J lost 2 bases, V lost 7 bases, and 8 bases had no gene match.

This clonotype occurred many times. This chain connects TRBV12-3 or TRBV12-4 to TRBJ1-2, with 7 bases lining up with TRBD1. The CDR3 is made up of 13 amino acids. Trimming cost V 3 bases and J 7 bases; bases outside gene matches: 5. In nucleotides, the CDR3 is TGTGCCAGCAGTTTCGAGGGGGCTAGTGGCTACACCTTC. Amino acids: CASSFEGASGYTF.

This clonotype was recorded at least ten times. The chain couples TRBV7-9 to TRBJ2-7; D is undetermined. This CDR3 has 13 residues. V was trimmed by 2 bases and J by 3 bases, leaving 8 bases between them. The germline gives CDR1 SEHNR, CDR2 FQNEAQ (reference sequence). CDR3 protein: CASSLSSLYEQYF. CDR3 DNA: TGTGCCAGCAGCTTATCGTCCCTCTACGAGCAGTACTTC.

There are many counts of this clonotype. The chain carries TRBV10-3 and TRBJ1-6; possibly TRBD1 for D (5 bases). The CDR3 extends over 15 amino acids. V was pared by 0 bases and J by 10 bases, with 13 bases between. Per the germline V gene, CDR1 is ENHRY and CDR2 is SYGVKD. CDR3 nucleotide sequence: TGTGCCATCAGTGAGTCGCTTGGGGGGAACTCACCCCTCCACTTT. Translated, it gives CAISESLGGNSPLHF.

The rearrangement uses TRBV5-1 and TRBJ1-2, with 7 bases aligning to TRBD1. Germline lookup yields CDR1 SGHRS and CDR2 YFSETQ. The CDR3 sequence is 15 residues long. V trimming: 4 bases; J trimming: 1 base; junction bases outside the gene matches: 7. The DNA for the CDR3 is TGCGCCAGCAGCGGGACAGAGACCTATAACTATGGCTACACCTTC. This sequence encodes CASSGTETYNYGYTF. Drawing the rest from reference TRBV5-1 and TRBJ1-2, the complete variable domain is KAGVTQTPRYLIKTRGQQVTLSCSPISGHRSVSWYQQTPGQGLQFLFEYFSETQRNKGNFPGRFSGRQFSNSRSEMNVSTLELGDSALYLCASSGTETYNYGYTFGSGTRLTVV.

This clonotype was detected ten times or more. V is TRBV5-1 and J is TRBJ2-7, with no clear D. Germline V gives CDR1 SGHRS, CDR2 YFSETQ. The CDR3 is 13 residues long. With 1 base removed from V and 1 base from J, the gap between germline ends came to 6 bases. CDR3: CASSLRHSYEQYF. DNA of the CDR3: TGCGCCAGCAGCTTGCGCCATTCCTACGAGCAGTACTTC.